This T cell receptor beta chain appears in the sequencing data of a study of OX40 agonist ivuxolimab in advanced cancers. Baseline was the first blood sampling point, followed by cycle 4 day 1 and cycle 7 day 1. Overall study results and limits: By week 6 at 0.1 to 3.0 mg/kg, blood CD4+ and CD8+ T cells had expanded clonally. No determination was made of the antigen specificity of the expanded peripheral T cells.

The germline V gene encodes CDR1 LNHDA and CDR2 SQIVND (reference sequence). Trimming pared 2 bases from V and 4 bases from J, leaving 6 bases between. The CDR3 runs 14 residues. The method was immunoSEQ multiplex PCR; TCRdb's version includes in-frame clones alone and lacks a portion of them. Seen here are about 55,000 clones, nearly 90% observed once, and the top ten hold approximately 1.6%. Note on this clone: The antigen remains undetermined.

The chain couples TRBV19 to TRBJ2-6; D is undetermined. Specimen: CD4+ or CD8+ T cells sorted from blood, collected in a trial of the OX40 agonist ivuxolimab. This clonotype was obtained from an adult with an advanced solid tumor such as melanoma, head and neck, liver or kidney cancer. This CDR3 reads CASSITAGANVLTF. The CDR3, as DNA: TGTGCCAGTAGTATAACAGCCGGGGCCAACGTCCTGACTTTC.